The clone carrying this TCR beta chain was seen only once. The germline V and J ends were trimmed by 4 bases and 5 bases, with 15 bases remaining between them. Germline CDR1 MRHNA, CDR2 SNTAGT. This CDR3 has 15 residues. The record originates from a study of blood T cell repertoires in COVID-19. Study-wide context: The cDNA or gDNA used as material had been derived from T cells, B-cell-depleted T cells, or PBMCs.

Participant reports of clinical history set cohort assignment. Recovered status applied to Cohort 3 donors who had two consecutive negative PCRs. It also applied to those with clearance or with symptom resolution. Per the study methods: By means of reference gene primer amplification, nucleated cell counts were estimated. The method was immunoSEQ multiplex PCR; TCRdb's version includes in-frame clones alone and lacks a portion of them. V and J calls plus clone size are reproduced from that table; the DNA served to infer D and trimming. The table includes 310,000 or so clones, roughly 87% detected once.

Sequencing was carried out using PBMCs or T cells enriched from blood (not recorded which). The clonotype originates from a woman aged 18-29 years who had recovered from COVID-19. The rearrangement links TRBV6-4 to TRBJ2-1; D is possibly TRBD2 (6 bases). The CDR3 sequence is CASSGSASENNEQFF. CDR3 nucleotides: TGTGCCAGCAGTGGCTCGGCTAGCGAGAACAATGAGCAGTTCTTC.